This T cell receptor (beta chain) is from a study of regulatory T cells in long-lasting Graves disease. The study's findings and limits: Favoring TRBV28, TRBJ1-2 and TRBJ2-5 was a feature seen in persistent disease.

With iRepertoire HTBI primers and Arm-PCR of CDR3 regions, TCR beta libraries were built. TCRdb recomputed calls from the multiplex PCR reads with MiXCR, one row per CDR3 protein. The sample yields a few hundred thousand distinct CDR3 sequences, around 17% seen once. Points on this clonotype: Its specificity is not known. This could be a read error, since a much larger clone is one nucleotide away.

The CDR3 contains 18 residues. Germline lookup yields CDR1 MNHGY and CDR2 SAAAGT. After removal of 2 bases from V and 2 bases from J, the junction contained 15 bases not matched to a gene. Time point meaning: newly diagnosed GD, antithyroid drugs for less than 3 months. After RNA was extracted from PBMCs, the TCR library was made from it. This sample was also put to use in a study of T cells in Graves' hyperthyroidism and ophthalmopathy.

The rearrangement links TRBV6-8 to TRBJ2-7; TRBD2 agrees at 7 bases. The sample in question was peripheral blood mononuclear cells (PBMCs), obtained at new diagnosis, from a patient treated with antithyroid drugs. The sequence derives from a man aged 35 to 55 with Graves disease. This CDR3 reads CASSYPRGETSSAYEQYF. As DNA, the CDR3 is TGTGCCAGCAGTTACCCAAGAGGAGAGACTAGCTCCGCCTACGAGCAGTACTTC.